These 27 T cell receptor beta chains were sequenced from one sample in a study of T cell repertoires in cytomegalovirus infection. TCRdb redid the calling of the reads with MiXCR, one entry per CDR3 protein. The table shows more than 200,000 distinct CDR3 sequences, with roughly 10% occurring only once. The sequenced material came from PBMCs. The source of these receptors is a human donor in good health (CMV status not recorded). Some clones in this sample may be carry-over from other donors' samples.

This clonotype was counted ten times or more. In DNA, the CDR3 is TGTGCCAGCAGTAGGGACGGGGCTCTACTTCTGTACTTC. Protein sequence: CASSRDGALLLYF. This rearrangement joins TRBV5-5 to TRBJ2-7; perhaps D is TRBD1 or TRBD2 (5 bases each). The CDR3 is 13 residues long. The germline V gene encodes CDR1 SGHKS and CDR2 YYEKEE (reference sequence). The V gene lost 5 bases and the J gene lost 12 bases, with 21 bases spanning the gap.

This clonotype was detected ten times or more. The chain uses TRBV2 and TRBJ1-4; 7 bases align to TRBD1. The CDR3 is 15 amino acids. Germline V lookup: CDR1 SNHLY, CDR2 FYNNEI. V gave up 5 bases and J gave up 4 bases; unmatched junction bases: 7. The CDR3 sequence is CASSPRQGSNEKLFF. In nucleotides, the CDR3 is TGTGCCAGCAGTCCGCGACAGGGCAGTAATGAAAAACTGTTTTTT.

The rearrangement uses TRBV5-8 and TRBJ1-6; 7 positions match TRBD1. The J segment lost 12 bases and the V segment lost 2 bases, leaving 5 bases of the junction unmatched. Germline CDR1 reads SGHTS; CDR2 reads YDEGEE. This CDR3 region has 13 residues. DNA for the CDR3: TGTGCCAGCAGCTTAAGCAGGGGGAAACCCCTCCACTTT. Its translation is CASSLSRGKPLHF.

Many counts were recorded for this clonotype. V is TRBV20-1 and J is TRBJ2-3, with TRBD2 matching 7 bases. V was pared by 3 bases and J by 4 bases, with 4 bases of the junction left unmatched. Germline values: CDR1 DFQATT, CDR2 SNEGSKA (reference sequence). The CDR3 is made up of 13 amino acids. The CDR3 protein is CSASRTSADTQYF. The CDR3 region has the DNA TGCAGTGCTAGCCGAACTAGCGCAGATACGCAGTATTTT.

In its sample, this clonotype was seen many times. V is TRBV11-2 and J is TRBJ2-1; D is possibly TRBD1 or TRBD2 (7 bases each). Looked up from germline, CDR1 is SGHAT and CDR2 is FQNNGV. This CDR3 contains 15 residues. V lost 5 bases and J 2 bases, leaving 13 bases between the germline ends. CDR3 amino acids: CASSKRDRTYNEQFF. For the CDR3, the DNA is TGTGCCAGCAGCAAGCGGGACAGAACCTACAATGAGCAGTTCTTC.

There are many counts of this clonotype. The gene calls are TRBV12-3 or TRBV12-4 and TRBJ2-7, with 12 bases lining up with TRBD1. The trim removed 4 bases at V and 6 bases at J, leaving 7 bases unmatched. The CDR3 has 15 residues. CDR3 loop: CASSSLPGQGAEQYF. CDR3 sequence (DNA): TGTGCCAGCAGTTCCTTACCGGGACAGGGGGCCGAGCAGTACTTC.

This clonotype appeared many times. The CDR3 DNA reads as TGTGCCAGCAGCGCTGACAGGGGTGAAAAACTGTTTTTT. Translated: CASSADRGEKLFF. The chain employs TRBV7-2 and TRBJ1-4, with TRBD1 matching over 8 bases. Germline V gene lookup returns CDR1 SGHTA and CDR2 FQGNSA. This CDR3 is 13 amino acids long. Losses at the gene ends were 5 bases for V and 7 bases for J; bases not matched to a gene: 3.

This clonotype was seen a few times. V gene TRBV5-6 combines with J gene TRBJ2-1; possibly TRBD1 for D (5 bases). V was pared by 0 bases and J by 4 bases, with 17 bases between. The germline V gene has CDR1 SGHDT and CDR2 YYEEEE. The CDR3 totals 17 residues. The CDR3 DNA is TGTGCCAGCAGCTTGGAAATTAAGGACACACGGTACAATGAGCAGTTCTTC. Translating gives CASSLEIKDTRYNEQFF.

This clonotype was counted ten times or more. The gene calls are TRBV7-2 and TRBJ2-7; D not resolved. Germline V gene data show CDR1 as SGHTA and CDR2 as FQGNSA. The CDR3 runs 15 residues. The germline V and J ends were trimmed by 5 bases and 1 base, with 15 bases remaining between them. CDR3 region: CASSVTDGGSYEQYF. DNA for the CDR3: TGTGCCAGCAGCGTAACAGACGGTGGGTCCTACGAGCAGTACTTC.

There are many counts of this clonotype. The rearrangement links TRBV7-2 to TRBJ2-7; D is undetermined. The CDR3 spans 13 residues. Germline lookup yields CDR1 SGHTA and CDR2 FQGNSA. Trimming stripped 2 bases from V and 7 bases from J, with 12 bases between. Written as DNA, the CDR3 is TGTGCCAGCAGCTTATTTAACGGCCTTGAGCAGTACTTC. It specifies CASSLFNGLEQYF.

V gene TRBV5-1 combines with J gene TRBJ1-6; D perhaps matches TRBD1 (5 bases). The CDR3 sequence is 16 residues long. Per germline, CDR1 SGHRS and CDR2 YFSETQ. The V and J ends lost 0 bases and 9 bases respectively, with 16 bases between them. The CDR3 nucleotides are TGCGCCAGCAGCTTGGAGGCCAGGGATAGGGGTTCACCCCTCCACTTT. Translated: CASSLEARDRGSPLHF.

This clonotype was observed a single time. In DNA form, the CDR3 reads TGCGCCAGCAGCCAAGATTCAGGGGCGGGAGGTCCTTACGAGCAGTACTTC. Translated, it gives CASSQDSGAGGPYEQYF. The rearrangement joins TRBV4-3 to TRBJ2-7; TRBD2 matches at 8 bases. The CDR3 spans 17 residues. From germline, CDR1 is LGHNA and CDR2 YSLEER. J lost 4 bases, V lost 0 bases, and 11 bases had no gene match.

This clonotype has a count of ten or more. The V call is TRBV28, the J call TRBJ2-4, with TRBD2 identical over 9 bases. Germline assignment: CDR1 MDHEN and CDR2 SYDVKM. V lost 5 bases, J lost 3 bases, and 8 bases stayed unmatched. The CDR3 is 16 amino acids. This chain's CDR3 is CASSPWTSEGKNIQYF. The CDR3 DNA is TGTGCCAGCAGTCCTTGGACTAGCGAAGGCAAAAACATTCAGTACTTC. Combining the CDR3 with reference TRBV28 and TRBJ2-4 gives the whole variable domain DVKVTQSSRYLVKRTGEKVFLECVQDMDHENMFWYRQDPGLGLRLIYFSYDVKMKEKGDIPEGYSVSREKKERFSLILESASTNQTSMYLCASSPWTSEGKNIQYFGAGTRLSVL.

This clonotype was seen at least ten times. The rearrangement joins TRBV5-1 to TRBJ1-4, with 7 bases that match TRBD1. Germline V gene lookup returns CDR1 SGHRS and CDR2 YFSETQ. The V gene end was trimmed by 5 bases and the J gene end by 3 bases; junction bases not matched to a gene: 10. The CDR3 extends over 16 amino acids. The CDR3 DNA reads as TGCGCCAGCAGTCAAACCCCGGGACAGCCTAATGAAAAACTGTTTTTT. Protein product: CASSQTPGQPNEKLFF.

This clonotype was observed at least ten times. J is TRBJ2-3 and V is TRBV27; TRBD2 aligns across 12 bases. Losses at the gene ends were 2 bases for V and 3 bases for J; bases not matched to a gene: 3. Germline values: CDR1 MNHEY, CDR2 SMNVEV (reference sequence). The CDR3 runs 16 residues. This chain's CDR3 is CASSLLAGGPTDTQYF. The CDR3 bases are TGTGCCAGCAGTTTACTAGCGGGGGGGCCTACAGATACGCAGTATTTT.

The chain uses TRBV20-1 and TRBJ1-5; a possible D gene is TRBD1 (6 bases). V lost 6 bases and J lost 5, with 11 bases in between. There are 12 residues in the CDR3. Germline V lookup: CDR1 DFQATT, CDR2 SNEGSKA (reference sequence). In DNA, the CDR3 is TGCAGTGCCTCGAGGACAGATCAGCCCCAGCATTTT. Translating it yields CSASRTDQPQHF.

This clonotype was found a few times. V gene TRBV15 combines with J gene TRBJ2-1, with D maybe TRBD1 (6 bases). The V end lost 5 bases, the J end lost 2 bases, and 16 bases lay between the germline ends. The length of the CDR3 is 16 residues. Germline V gives CDR1 LNHNV, CDR2 YYDKDF (reference sequence). This CDR3 is CATSSYQGPAYNEQFF. CDR3 bases: TGTGCCACCAGCTCGTATCAGGGGCCCGCCTACAATGAGCAGTTCTTC.

The V call is TRBV20-1, the J call TRBJ1-2; 9 nucleotides line up with TRBD1. The germline V gene has CDR1 DFQATT and CDR2 SNEGSKA (reference sequence). There are 14 residues in the CDR3. The V and J ends lost 3 bases and 2 bases, in that order; junction bases with no gene match: 4. Here the CDR3 DNA reads TGCAGTGCTAGGGGGGGACAGGGAAACTATGGCTACACCTTC. The encoded protein is CSARGGQGNYGYTF.

The chain has TRBV27 and TRBJ1-5; no firm D call. This CDR3 region has 15 residues. V gave up 3 bases and J gave up 5 bases, with 14 bases separating them. Germline loops: CDR1 MNHEY, CDR2 SMNVEV (reference sequence). The CDR3 DNA reads as TGTGCCAGCAGTTTCGGCCGCAAGGGAGATCAGCCCCAGCATTTT. Translation gives CASSFGRKGDQPQHF.

This clonotype was recorded at least ten times. The chain couples TRBV20-1 to TRBJ2-3, with D perhaps matching TRBD1 (5 bases). V was shortened by 5 bases and J by 3 bases, with 24 bases between the two germline ends. Germline-derived CDR1 and CDR2 are DFQATT and SNEGSKA (reference sequence). The CDR3 spans 17 residues. DNA of the CDR3: TGCAGTGCTGTACGTTATACAACCGGTCAGGGAACAGATACGCAGTATTTT. Residues: CSAVRYTTGQGTDTQYF.

V usage is TRBV6-5 and J usage is TRBJ2-2; 10 nucleotides agree with TRBD1. V was pared by 7 bases and J by 6 bases, with 8 bases of the junction left unmatched. This CDR3 has 15 residues. Germline V CDR1 and CDR2: MNHEY, SVGAGI. CDR3 DNA: TGTGCCAGCAACAACCGGGACAGGGGTGCCGGGGAGCTGTTTTTT. It translates to CASNNRDRGAGELFF.

This clonotype was counted between two and nine times. The chain uses TRBV2 and TRBJ2-5; no definite D call. CDR3 length: 14 amino acids. V lost 3 bases and J 3 bases, leaving 11 bases between the germline ends. Per germline, CDR1 SNHLY and CDR2 FYNNEI. Here the CDR3 reads CASSETAIKETQYF. In DNA, the CDR3 is TGTGCCAGCAGTGAGACCGCGATTAAAGAGACCCAGTACTTC.

This clonotype was recorded many times. V gene TRBV19 combines with J gene TRBJ1-3, with D perhaps TRBD1 (6 bases). Germline CDR1 is LNHDA and CDR2 is SQIVND (reference sequence). The CDR3 loop spans 16 amino acids. Between the trimmed V and J ends, which lost 1 base and 1 base, there was a span of 11 bases. The CDR3 is CASSIGRDISGNTIYF. CDR3 nucleotide sequence: TGTGCCAGTAGTATAGGAAGGGACATATCTGGAAACACCATATATTTT. Drawing the rest from reference TRBV19 and TRBJ1-3, the complete variable domain is DGGITQSPKYLFRKEGQNVTLSCEQNLNHDAMYWYRQDPGQGLRLIYYSQIVNDFQKGDIAEGYSVSREKKESFPLTVTSAQKNPTAFYLCASSIGRDISGNTIYFGEGSWLTVV.

This clonotype was picked up many times. J is TRBJ1-5 and V is TRBV7-2; D unresolved. The CDR3 is made up of 15 amino acids. The V gene's germline CDR1 is SGHTA and CDR2 FQGNSA. V dropped 0 bases and J dropped 5 bases, with 11 bases sitting between them. This CDR3 is CASSLAGQVYQPQHF. The CDR3, as DNA: TGTGCCAGCAGCTTAGCCGGGCAGGTCTATCAGCCCCAGCATTTT.

This clonotype has only a few counts. V gene TRBV19 combines with J gene TRBJ1-5, with 9 bases fitting TRBD1. Per the germline V gene, CDR1 is LNHDA and CDR2 is SQIVND (reference sequence). With V trimmed by 4 bases and J by 1 base, 8 bases remained unmatched. CDR3 length equals 17 residues. The CDR3 region has the DNA TGTGCCAGTAGTACTACAGGGGGCGGGGGCAGCAATCAGCCCCAGCATTTT. Translation: CASSTTGGGGSNQPQHF.

V gene TRBV20-1 combines with J gene TRBJ1-5, with 9 bases lining up with TRBD1. The CDR3 runs 13 residues. Trimming took 5 bases from V and 4 from J; bases not matched to a gene: 3. Germline CDR1 reads DFQATT; CDR2 reads SNEGSKA (reference sequence). The CDR3 DNA follows: TGCAGTGCTGGGGACAGGGTGAATCAGCCCCAGCATTTT. It codes for CSAGDRVNQPQHF.

This clonotype was observed at least ten times. The rearrangement links TRBV7-2 to TRBJ1-2; 7 bases are shared with TRBD1. The length of the CDR3 is 13 residues. The germline CDR1 and CDR2 sequences are SGHTA and FQGNSA. The V segment lost 6 bases and the J segment 4 bases; nucleotides outside the gene matches: 5. CDR3 loop: CASREGGLYGYTF. CDR3 nucleotide sequence: TGTGCCAGCAGGGAAGGGGGCCTCTATGGCTACACCTTC.